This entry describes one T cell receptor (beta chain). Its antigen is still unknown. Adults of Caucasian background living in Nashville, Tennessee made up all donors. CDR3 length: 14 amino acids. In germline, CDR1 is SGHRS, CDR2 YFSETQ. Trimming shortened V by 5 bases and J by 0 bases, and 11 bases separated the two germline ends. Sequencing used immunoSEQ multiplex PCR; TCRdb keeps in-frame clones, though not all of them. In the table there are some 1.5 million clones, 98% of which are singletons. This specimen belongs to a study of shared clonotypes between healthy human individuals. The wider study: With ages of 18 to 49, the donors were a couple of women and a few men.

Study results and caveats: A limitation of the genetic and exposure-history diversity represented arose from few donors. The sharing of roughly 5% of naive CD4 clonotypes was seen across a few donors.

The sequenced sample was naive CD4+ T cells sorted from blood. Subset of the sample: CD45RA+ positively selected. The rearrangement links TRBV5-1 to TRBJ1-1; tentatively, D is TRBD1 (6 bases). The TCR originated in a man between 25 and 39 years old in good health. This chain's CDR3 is CASRKQGVNTEAFF. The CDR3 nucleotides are TGCGCCAGCAGAAAACAGGGAGTGAACACTGAAGCTTTCTTT.